The TCR beta chain described here comes from a study of cytomegalovirus exposure and HLA in healthy donors. Primers for the PCR totalled 60 Vbeta and 13 Jbeta. The table came from immunoSEQ multiplex PCR; TCRdb's copy has only in-frame clones and leaves some out. This table holds some 70,000 clones, roughly 82% found once. The CDR3 length is 13 residues. CDR1 and CDR2 from the germline V gene are SGHVS and FQNEAQ. Trimming removed 1 base at V and 4 bases at J, with 5 bases between. The clonotype comes from a man younger than 30 in good health and CMV-seronegative. The chain recombines TRBV7-8 with TRBJ2-1; no firm D call. Sequencing was done on a sample of PBMCs. The CDR3 DNA is TGTGCCAGCAGCTTAGTTTCGTACAATGAGCAGTTCTTC. Residues: CASSLVSYNEQFF.